This T cell receptor (beta chain) was recorded in a study of shared T cell receptors in the human thymus. Only in-frame clones appear in the TCRdb table, and some are missing; sequencing was by immunoSEQ multiplex PCR. The sample holds approximately 730,000 clones, 80% to 90% seen once. V lost 6 bases to trimming and J lost 2 bases, with 9 bases between them. The CDR3 runs 13 residues. CDR1 and CDR2 from the germline V gene are MRHNA and SNTAGT. Another study also made use of these data, one on human thymus T cells. From that study: Resections obtained during corrective heart surgery supplied the thymus tissue. Thymic and blood repertoires appeared to display a bias in their usage of V and J genes. Related research described thymic repertoires that were highly overlapping among unrelated individuals.

This chain joins TRBV6-4 and TRBJ2-3; no definite D call. The specimen was thymocytes. This clonotype originated in a girl younger than two with a congenital heart defect. The CDR3 sequence is CASRSSYTDTQYF. The CDR3 nucleotides read TGTGCCAGCAGGAGTAGCTACACAGATACGCAGTATTTT.